Listed below are T cell receptor beta chains from one sample, sequenced in a study of identical twins. Via MiXCR, TCRdb re-called the 5' RACE reads, giving one row per CDR3 protein. This sample has fewer than 550,000 distinct CDR3 sequences, with roughly an eighth found just once. This sample was shared with a second study, whose subject was yellow fever vaccine responses in identical twins.

Specimen: CD4+ T cells sorted from blood. These receptors came from a woman younger than 30 in good health. Both conserved end residues are part of each CDR3. D genes are given only for firm matches. Only part of the rows carry a size: once, few, many, or a class if the clone is expanded.

v_call	j_call	d_call	clone_size	cdr3_aa	cdr3_nt
TRBV29-1	TRBJ2-3	TRBD2	.	CSVEGRTSGFSTDTQYF	TGCAGCGTTGAAGGCCGGACTAGCGGGTTTAGCACAGATACGCAGTATTTT
TRBV7-2	TRBJ2-7	.	.	CASSLDPGISYEQYF	TGTGCCAGCAGCTTAGACCCCGGCATCTCCTACGAGCAGTACTTC
TRBV7-9	TRBJ2-5	.	few	CASSLEGVDIVGETQYF	TGTGCCAGCAGCTTAGAGGGGGTCGACATAGTAGGAGAGACCCAGTACTTC
TRBV29-1	TRBJ2-1	TRBD2	many	CSVRRLAGEGNEQFF	TGCAGCGTCCGACGACTAGCGGGGGAAGGGAATGAGCAGTTCTTC
TRBV7-6	TRBJ2-7	.	.	CASSLDTVYEQYF	TGTGCCAGCAGCTTAGATACTGTCTACGAGCAGTACTTC
TRBV4-3	TRBJ2-2	.	.	CASKLGLTNTGELFF	TGCGCCAGCAAGCTCGGTCTTACGAACACCGGGGAGCTGTTTTTT
TRBV6-1	TRBJ2-2	.	.	CATTPTNTGELFF	TGTGCCACCACCCCCACGAACACCGGGGAGCTGTTTTTT
TRBV5-1	TRBJ2-5	TRBD1	few	CASSLNRGYQETQYF	TGCGCCAGCAGCTTGAACAGGGGGTACCAAGAGACCCAGTACTTC
TRBV7-6	TRBJ2-7	.	.	CASSGGRGYEQYF	TGTGCCAGCAGCGGGGGCAGGGGCTACGAGCAGTACTTC
TRBV20-1	TRBJ2-4	TRBD2	many	CSARGGPNIQYF	TGCAGTGCTCGGGGGGGACCAAACATTCAGTACTTC
TRBV9	TRBJ2-3	.	.	CASSVEVTGTDTQYF	TGTGCCAGCAGCGTAGAAGTGACAGGCACAGATACGCAGTATTTT
TRBV3-1	TRBJ2-3	.	few	CASSQDRSSDTQYF	TGTGCCAGCAGCCAAGACAGGTCATCCGATACGCAGTATTTT
TRBV5-4	TRBJ2-1	.	.	CASSPQDRKHNEQFF	TGTGCCAGCAGCCCTCAGGACAGAAAACACAATGAGCAGTTCTTC
TRBV20-1	TRBJ2-7	.	many	CSARDNYEQYF	TGCAGTGCTAGAGACAACTACGAGCAGTACTTC
TRBV7-2	TRBJ2-1	TRBD2	few	CASSLRPSGEGNEQFF	TGTGCCAGCAGCTTACGCCCTAGCGGGGAAGGCAATGAGCAGTTCTTC
TRBV27	TRBJ1-2	.	few	CASSRYTF	TGTGCCAGCTCGCGCTACACCTTC
TRBV4-1	TRBJ2-3	TRBD1	.	CASSHDGTGGAADTQYF	TGCGCCAGCAGCCATGACGGGACAGGGGGCGCGGCAGATACGCAGTATTTT
TRBV4-2	TRBJ2-1	TRBD2	few	CASSQGQRAGGKDNEQFF	TGTGCCAGCAGCCAGGGGCAACGCGCGGGAGGAAAGGACAATGAGCAGTTCTTC
TRBV9	TRBJ2-1	TRBD2	.	CASSVGLANNEQFF	TGTGCCAGCAGCGTAGGACTAGCGAACAATGAGCAGTTCTTC
TRBV29-1	TRBJ2-2	TRBD2	few	CSAATKRGKNTGELFF	TGCAGCGCCGCCACGAAGCGGGGGAAAAACACCGGGGAGCTGTTTTTT
TRBV20-1	TRBJ2-7	.	few	CSASTLFRAPYYEQYF	TGCAGTGCCAGTACCCTTTTCAGGGCGCCCTACTACGAGCAGTACTTC
TRBV28	TRBJ2-3	TRBD2	few	CASSLSGLAASTDTQYF	TGTGCCAGCAGTTTATCGGGGCTAGCGGCTAGCACAGATACGCAGTATTTT
TRBV6-1	TRBJ2-5	TRBD2	.	CASKAGTSGSRETQYF	TGTGCCAGCAAGGCCGGGACTAGCGGGAGCCGAGAGACCCAGTACTTC
TRBV15	TRBJ2-7	.	few	CATSRGRGYEQYF	TGTGCCACCAGCAGAGGAAGGGGATACGAGCAGTACTTC
TRBV5-6	TRBJ2-7	.	few	CASSLEAADKQYF	TGTGCCAGCAGCCTCGAAGCGGCTGACAAGCAGTACTTC
TRBV12-3/TRBV12-4	TRBJ2-2	TRBD2	few	CASKIAGGLTGELFF	TGTGCCAGCAAAATAGCGGGGGGGCTCACCGGGGAGCTGTTTTTT